Each of the 12 T cell receptor beta chains below was sequenced from the same sample in a study of beta chain features in type 1 diabetes. The entirety of the isolated RNA underwent reverse transcription, so expressed TCRB transcripts were sequenced. Only in-frame clones appear in the TCRdb table, and some are missing; sequencing was by immunoSEQ multiplex PCR. The sample consists of 350,000 to 400,000 clones, about 16% of them appearing once. Material: naive CD4+ T cells from blood. Receptors were obtained from a woman in her late teens or twenties in good health.

This chain joins TRBV11-1 and TRBJ2-1, with TRBD2 as a possible D gene (5 bases). The CDR3 covers 15 residues. Trimming pared 2 bases from V and 3 bases from J, leaving 11 bases between. Germline-derived CDR1 and CDR2 are SGHAT and FQDESV (reference sequence). This chain's CDR3 is CASSLRRAGYNEQFF. CDR3 bases: TGTGCCAGCAGCTTACGGCGGGCCGGCTACAATGAGCAGTTCTTC. Looking up the rest from reference TRBV11-1 and TRBJ2-1 gives the full variable domain: EAEVAQSPRYKITEKSQAVAFWCDPISGHATLYWYRQILGQGPELLVQFQDESVVDDSQLPKDRFSAERLKGVDSTLKIQPAELGDSAMYLCASSLRRAGYNEQFFGPGTRLTVL.

The chain carries TRBV28 and TRBJ1-2, with D perhaps TRBD1 (6 bases). This CDR3 region has 12 residues. The germline V gene has CDR1 MDHEN and CDR2 SYDVKM. V lost 10 bases, J lost 2 bases, and 11 bases lay in between. The DNA for the CDR3 is TGTGCCATCCTCAGGGGAAACTATGGCTACACCTTC. This translates into CAILRGNYGYTF.

This clone showed up just a few times. The chain recombines TRBV7-2 with TRBJ2-7; D may be TRBD1 (6 bases). CDR1 SGHTA and CDR2 FQGNSA come from the germline V gene. The CDR3 contains 15 residues. V was clipped by 5 bases and J by 1 base, with 15 bases between them. This CDR3 reads CASSPPQTGSYEQYF. As DNA, the CDR3 is TGTGCCAGCAGCCCCCCCCAGACAGGTTCCTACGAGCAGTACTTC.

This clone was counted a few times. V and J are TRBV6-6 and TRBJ2-5; D is unclear. From germline, CDR1 is MNHNY and CDR2 SVGAGI (reference sequence). There are 14 residues in the CDR3. Trimming left V 0 bases short and J 1 base short, with 6 bases between. The CDR3 here is CASSYSQIQETQYF. In nucleotides, the CDR3 is TGTGCCAGCAGTTACTCCCAGATCCAAGAGACCCAGTACTTC.

The sample holds a few counts of this clone. The genes are TRBV7-6 and TRBJ2-1, with 9 positions matching TRBD2. Germline CDR1 and CDR2: SGHVS and FNYEAQ. V was pared by 2 bases and J by 2 bases, with 1 base of the junction left unmatched. The CDR3 length is 15 residues. The CDR3 region has the DNA TGTGCCAGCAGCTTACTAGCGGGGACCTACAATGAGCAGTTCTTC. It encodes CASSLLAGTYNEQFF.

The rearrangement uses TRBV9 and TRBJ2-7; D not certain. The CDR3 covers 15 residues. V was trimmed by 4 bases and J by 0 bases, leaving 14 bases between them. CDR1 SGDLS and CDR2 YYNGEE come from the germline V gene. CDR3 sequence: CASSLGLQASYEQYF. For the CDR3, the DNA is TGTGCCAGCAGCCTTGGGCTGCAAGCCTCCTACGAGCAGTACTTC.

This chain uses TRBV5-6 with TRBJ2-7; 7 positions agree with TRBD1. The germline V gene encodes CDR1 SGHDT and CDR2 YYEEEE. Trimming took 0 bases from V and 4 from J; bases not matched to a gene: 16. This CDR3 contains 18 residues. The CDR3 DNA reads TGTGCCAGCAGCTTGGGGTTAGGGGGCAACGGGCGATCTTACGAGCAGTACTTC. Amino acid sequence: CASSLGLGGNGRSYEQYF.

The chain recombines TRBV30 with TRBJ2-7, with D unresolved. The CDR3 is 13 residues long. V lost 1 base and J lost 3, with 10 bases in between. The germline V gene encodes CDR1 GTSNPN and CDR2 SVGIG (reference sequence). The CDR3 coding sequence is TGTGCCTGGAGTGGGTGGGCCTTCTACGAGCAGTACTTC. Its translation is CAWSGWAFYEQYF.

Only a few counts were recorded for this clone. V usage is TRBV15 and J usage is TRBJ2-3; D call uncertain. The V and J ends lost 1 base and 5 bases respectively, with 7 bases between them. Looked up from germline, CDR1 is LNHNV and CDR2 is YYDKDF (reference sequence). This CDR3 is built from 13 residues. CDR3: CATSRVIEDTQYF. CDR3 sequence (DNA): TGTGCCACCAGCAGAGTTATAGAAGATACGCAGTATTTT.

The table lists this clone with a few counts. The chain uses TRBV5-4 and TRBJ2-3; D possibly corresponds to TRBD1 (5 bases). Trimming stripped 3 bases from V and 2 bases from J, with 13 bases between. The CDR3 has 15 amino acids. CDR1 and CDR2 from the germline V gene are SGHNT and YYREEE (reference sequence). Written as DNA, the CDR3 is TGTGCCAGCAGCTCCAGGGTGTTACCCACAGATACGCAGTATTTT. Protein product: CASSSRVLPTDTQYF.

This clone turned up a few times. This sequence joins TRBV10-3 and TRBJ2-1, with TRBD2 matching 9 bases. From germline, CDR1 is ENHRY and CDR2 SYGVKD. CDR3 size: 15 residues. J was trimmed by 7 bases and V by 0 bases; bases with no gene match: 4. Here the CDR3 DNA reads TGTGCCATCAGTGAGTCGGCGGGAGGGCCGAATGAGCAGTTCTTC. Protein: CAISESAGGPNEQFF.

The chain combines TRBV9 with TRBJ1-1; 7 bases are a match to TRBD1. Germline V gene data show CDR1 as SGDLS and CDR2 as YYNGEE. There are 15 residues in the CDR3. Losses at the gene ends were 0 bases for V and 1 base for J; bases not matched to a gene: 3. The CDR3 here is CASSVDPGGNTEAFF. CDR3 sequence (DNA): TGTGCCAGCAGCGTAGACCCAGGGGGGAACACTGAAGCTTTCTTT.